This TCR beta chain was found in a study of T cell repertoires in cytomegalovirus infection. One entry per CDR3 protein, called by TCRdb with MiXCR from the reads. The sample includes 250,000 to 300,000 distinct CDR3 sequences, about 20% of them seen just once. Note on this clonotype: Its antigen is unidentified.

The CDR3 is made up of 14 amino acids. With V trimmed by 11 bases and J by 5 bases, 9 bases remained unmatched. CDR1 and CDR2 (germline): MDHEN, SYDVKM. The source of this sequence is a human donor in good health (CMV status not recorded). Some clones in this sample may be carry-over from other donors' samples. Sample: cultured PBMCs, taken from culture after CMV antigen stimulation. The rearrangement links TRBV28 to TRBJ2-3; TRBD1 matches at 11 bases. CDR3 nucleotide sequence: TGTGCCGGTGCGCGGACAGGGGGCAGAGATACGCAGTATTTT. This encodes CAGARTGGRDTQYF.